These 4 T cell receptor beta chains were all obtained from the same sample, sequenced in a study of T cells in Graves' hyperthyroidism and ophthalmopathy. RNA transcripts served as the template for amplifying TCR beta CDR3 regions. An initial round of RT-PCR targeting the TCR CDR3 relied on the HTBI primer set. MiXCR, applied by TCRdb to the multiplex PCR reads, yields one record per CDR3 protein. Found here are around 660,000 distinct CDR3 sequences, roughly 46% of them singletons; the top ten hold less than 9%. Sample: peripheral blood or thyroid tissue (not recorded which). The source of these receptors is an adult man with Graves' disease, either hyperthyroidism or ophthalmopathy (not recorded which).

The rearrangement links TRBV5-1 to TRBJ2-7; 9 bases line up with TRBD1. Germline values: CDR1 SGHRS, CDR2 YFSETQ. The CDR3 covers 14 residues. V shed 5 bases and J 0 bases; nucleotides not matched to a gene: 3. CDR3 nucleotide sequence: TGCGCCAGCAGTGGGACAGGGCTCTCCTACGAGCAGTACTTC. It encodes CASSGTGLSYEQYF.

The chain has TRBV2 and TRBJ1-1; D gene ambiguous. Germline lookup yields CDR1 SNHLY and CDR2 FYNNEI. This CDR3 spans 14 amino acids. V was trimmed by 2 bases and J by 0 bases, leaving 7 bases between them. CDR3 bases: TGTGCCAGCAGTGAAACAAGGATGAACACTGAAGCTTTCTTT. It specifies CASSETRMNTEAFF.

In this sample, this clonotype turned up many times. This sequence joins TRBV2 and TRBJ2-5, with a weak D call TRBD1 (5 bases). V was pared by 3 bases and J by 1 base, with 9 bases between. There are 14 residues in the CDR3. The germline gives CDR1 SNHLY, CDR2 FYNNEI. The CDR3 DNA reads as TGTGCCAGCAGTGATAGCCAGGGCCAAGAGACCCAGTACTTC. Its translation is CASSDSQGQETQYF. The full variable domain, completed using reference TRBV2 and TRBJ2-5, is EPEVTQTPSHQVTQMGQEVILRCVPISNHLYFYWYRQILGQKVEFLVSFYNNEISEKSEIFDDQFSVERPDGSNFTLKIRSTKLEDSAMYFCASSDSQGQETQYFGPGTRLLVL.

To note about this clonotype: The junction and the germline gene differ at one end; a read error may be behind it. The chain uses TRBV11-1 and TRBJ1-2; a possible D gene is TRBD1 (5 bases). The CDR3 contains 16 residues. CDR1 and CDR2 (germline): SGHAT, FQDESV (reference sequence). The DNA for the CDR3 is TGTGCCAGCAGCCCCCAACTCCCGGTGCAGGATCGGGGCTACACTTTC. As protein: CASSPQLPVQDRGYTF.